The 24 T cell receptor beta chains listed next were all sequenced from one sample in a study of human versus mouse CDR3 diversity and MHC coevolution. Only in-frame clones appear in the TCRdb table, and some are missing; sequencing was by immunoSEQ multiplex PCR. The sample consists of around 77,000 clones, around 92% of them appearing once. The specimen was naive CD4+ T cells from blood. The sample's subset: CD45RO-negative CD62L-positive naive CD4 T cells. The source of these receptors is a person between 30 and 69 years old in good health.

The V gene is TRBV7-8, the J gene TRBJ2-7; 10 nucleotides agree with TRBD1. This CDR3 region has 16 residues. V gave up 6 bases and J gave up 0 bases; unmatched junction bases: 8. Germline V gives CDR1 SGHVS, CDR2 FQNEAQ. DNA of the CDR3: TGTGCCAGCAGTCCTCGACAGGGGGCTTACTCCTACGAGCAGTACTTC. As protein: CASSPRQGAYSYEQYF.

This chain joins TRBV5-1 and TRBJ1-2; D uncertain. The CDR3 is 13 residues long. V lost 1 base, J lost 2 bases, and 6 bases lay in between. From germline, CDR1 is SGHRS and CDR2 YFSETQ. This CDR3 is CASSLTDNYGYTF. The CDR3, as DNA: TGCGCCAGCAGCTTGACAGACAACTATGGCTACACCTTC. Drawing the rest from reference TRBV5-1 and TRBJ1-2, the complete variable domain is KAGVTQTPRYLIKTRGQQVTLSCSPISGHRSVSWYQQTPGQGLQFLFEYFSETQRNKGNFPGRFSGRQFSNSRSEMNVSTLELGDSALYLCASSLTDNYGYTFGSGTRLTVV.

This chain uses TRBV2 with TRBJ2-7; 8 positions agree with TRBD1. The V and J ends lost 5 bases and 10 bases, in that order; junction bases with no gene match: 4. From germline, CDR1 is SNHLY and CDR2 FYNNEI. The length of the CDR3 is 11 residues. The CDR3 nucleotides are TGTGCCAGCAGTACCGGGACAGGACAGTACTTC. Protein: CASSTGTGQYF.

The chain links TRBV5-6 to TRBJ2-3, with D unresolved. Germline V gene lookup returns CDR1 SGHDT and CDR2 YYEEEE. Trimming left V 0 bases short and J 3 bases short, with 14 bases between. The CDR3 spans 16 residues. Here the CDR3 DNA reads TGTGCCAGCAGCTTGGGGAATTGGGTGGAGACAGATACGCAGTATTTT. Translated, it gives CASSLGNWVETDTQYF.

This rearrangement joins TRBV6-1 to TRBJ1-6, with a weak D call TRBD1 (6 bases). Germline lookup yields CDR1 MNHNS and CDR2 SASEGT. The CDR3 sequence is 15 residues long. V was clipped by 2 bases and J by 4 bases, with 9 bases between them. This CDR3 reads CASSESTGYNSPLHF. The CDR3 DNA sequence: TGTGCCAGCAGTGAATCCACAGGGTATAATTCACCCCTCCACTTT.

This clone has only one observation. CDR3 in DNA: TGTGCCAGCAGTGAGGGGACAGGAGTTGGCTACACCTTC. This codes for CASSEGTGVGYTF. The chain recombines TRBV2 with TRBJ1-2, with 8 bases identical to TRBD1. CDR1 and CDR2 (germline): SNHLY, FYNNEI. CDR3 length: 13 residues. V shed 3 bases and J 7 bases; nucleotides not matched to a gene: 4. Full variable domain (missing parts from reference TRBV2 and TRBJ1-2): EPEVTQTPSHQVTQMGQEVILRCVPISNHLYFYWYRQILGQKVEFLVSFYNNEISEKSEIFDDQFSVERPDGSNFTLKIRSTKLEDSAMYFCASSEGTGVGYTFGSGTRLTVV.

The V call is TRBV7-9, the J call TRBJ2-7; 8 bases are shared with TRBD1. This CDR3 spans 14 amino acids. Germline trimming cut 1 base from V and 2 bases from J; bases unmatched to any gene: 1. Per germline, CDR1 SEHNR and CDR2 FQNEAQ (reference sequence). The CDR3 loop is CASSLVDRAYEQYF. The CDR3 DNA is TGTGCCAGCAGCTTAGTGGACAGGGCCTACGAGCAGTACTTC.

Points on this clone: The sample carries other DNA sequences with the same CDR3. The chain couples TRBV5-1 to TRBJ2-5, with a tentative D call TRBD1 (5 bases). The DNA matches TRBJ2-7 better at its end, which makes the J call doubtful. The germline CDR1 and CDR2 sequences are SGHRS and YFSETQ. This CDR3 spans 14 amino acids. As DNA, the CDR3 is TGCGCCAGCAGCTTGGGGGGCGCCTCCTACGAGCAGTACTTC. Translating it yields CASSLGGASYEQYF.

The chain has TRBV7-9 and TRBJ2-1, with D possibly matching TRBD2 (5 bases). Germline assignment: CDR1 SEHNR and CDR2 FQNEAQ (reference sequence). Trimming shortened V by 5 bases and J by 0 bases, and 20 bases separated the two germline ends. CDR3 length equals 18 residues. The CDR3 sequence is CASSPTLRTWSSYNEQFF. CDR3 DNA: TGTGCCAGCAGCCCGACACTTAGGACTTGGAGCTCCTACAATGAGCAGTTCTTC.

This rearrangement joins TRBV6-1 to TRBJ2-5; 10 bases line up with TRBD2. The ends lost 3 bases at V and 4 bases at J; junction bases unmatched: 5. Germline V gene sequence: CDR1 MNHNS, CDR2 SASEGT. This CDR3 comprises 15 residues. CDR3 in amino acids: CASSEGLATVETQYF. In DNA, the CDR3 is TGTGCCAGCAGTGAGGGACTAGCGACCGTAGAGACCCAGTACTTC.

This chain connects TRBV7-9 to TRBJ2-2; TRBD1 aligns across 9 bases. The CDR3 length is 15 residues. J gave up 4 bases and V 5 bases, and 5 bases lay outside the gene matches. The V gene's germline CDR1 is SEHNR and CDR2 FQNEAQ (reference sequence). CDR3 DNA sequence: TGTGCCAGCAGCCGACAGGGGGTTTTCACCGGGGAGCTGTTTTTT. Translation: CASSRQGVFTGELFF.

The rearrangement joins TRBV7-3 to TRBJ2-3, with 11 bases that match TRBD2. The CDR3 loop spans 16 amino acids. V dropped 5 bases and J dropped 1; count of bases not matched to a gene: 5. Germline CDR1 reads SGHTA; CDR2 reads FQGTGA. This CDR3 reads CASSPLAGGGTDTQYF. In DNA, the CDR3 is TGTGCCAGCAGCCCTCTAGCGGGGGGAGGCACAGATACGCAGTATTTT.

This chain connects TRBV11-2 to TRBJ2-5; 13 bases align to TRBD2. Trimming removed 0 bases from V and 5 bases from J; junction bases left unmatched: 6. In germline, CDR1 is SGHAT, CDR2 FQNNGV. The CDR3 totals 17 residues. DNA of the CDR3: TGTGCCAGCAGCTTAGATTCCCGGACTAGCGGGAGTGAGACCCAGTACTTC. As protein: CASSLDSRTSGSETQYF.

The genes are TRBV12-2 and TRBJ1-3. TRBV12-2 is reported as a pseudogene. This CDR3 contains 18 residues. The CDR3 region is CASRLVRGLILSGNTIYF. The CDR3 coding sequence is TGTGCAAGTCGCTTAGTCCGCGGCCTGATTCTCTCTGGAAACACCATATATTTT.

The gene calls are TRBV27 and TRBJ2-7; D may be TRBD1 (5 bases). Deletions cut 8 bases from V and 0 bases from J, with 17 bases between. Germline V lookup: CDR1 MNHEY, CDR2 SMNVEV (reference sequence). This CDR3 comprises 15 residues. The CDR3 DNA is TGTGCCAGCCGTCCCCGTGGGGCTGTCTCCTACGAGCAGTACTTC. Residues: CASRPRGAVSYEQYF.

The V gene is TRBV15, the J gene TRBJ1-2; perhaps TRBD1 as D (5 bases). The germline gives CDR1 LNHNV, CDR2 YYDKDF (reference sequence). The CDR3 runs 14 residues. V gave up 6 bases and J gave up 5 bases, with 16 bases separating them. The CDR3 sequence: CATRGGSAPYGYTF. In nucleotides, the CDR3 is TGTGCCACCAGGGGGGGGTCCGCACCATATGGCTACACCTTC.

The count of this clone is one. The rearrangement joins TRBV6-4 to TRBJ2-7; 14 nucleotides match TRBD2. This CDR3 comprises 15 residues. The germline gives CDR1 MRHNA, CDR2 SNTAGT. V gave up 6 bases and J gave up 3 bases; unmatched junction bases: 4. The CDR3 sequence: CASSIGTSGSYEQYF. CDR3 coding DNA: TGTGCCAGCAGCATCGGGACTAGCGGGAGCTACGAGCAGTACTTC.

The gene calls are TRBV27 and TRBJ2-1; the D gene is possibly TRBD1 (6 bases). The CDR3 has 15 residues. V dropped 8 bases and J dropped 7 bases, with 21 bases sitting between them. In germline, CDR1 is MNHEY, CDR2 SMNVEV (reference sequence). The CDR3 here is CASRVGPGDSNEQFF. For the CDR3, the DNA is TGTGCCAGCCGAGTTGGTCCAGGGGATAGTAATGAGCAGTTCTTC.

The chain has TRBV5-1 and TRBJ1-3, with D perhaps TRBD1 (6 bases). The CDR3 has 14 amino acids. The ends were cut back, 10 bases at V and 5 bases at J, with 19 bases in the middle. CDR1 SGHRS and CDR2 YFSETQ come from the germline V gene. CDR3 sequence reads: CAGTLVDSRNTIYF. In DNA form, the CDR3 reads TGCGCCGGAACCCTTGTGGACAGCCGAAACACCATATATTTT.

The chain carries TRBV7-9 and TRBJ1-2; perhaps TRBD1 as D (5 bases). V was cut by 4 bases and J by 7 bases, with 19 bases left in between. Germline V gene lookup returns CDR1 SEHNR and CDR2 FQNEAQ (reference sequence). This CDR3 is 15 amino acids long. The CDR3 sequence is CASSSARGRQTGYTF. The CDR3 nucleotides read TGTGCCAGCAGCTCGGCCCGGGGGAGACAAACTGGCTACACCTTC.

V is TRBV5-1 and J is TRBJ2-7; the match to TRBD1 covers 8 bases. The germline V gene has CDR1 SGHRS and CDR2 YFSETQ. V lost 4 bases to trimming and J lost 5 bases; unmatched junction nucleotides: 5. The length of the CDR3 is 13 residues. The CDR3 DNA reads TGCGCCAGCAGCAAGGGACAGGAGAACGAGCAGTACTTC. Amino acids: CASSKGQENEQYF.

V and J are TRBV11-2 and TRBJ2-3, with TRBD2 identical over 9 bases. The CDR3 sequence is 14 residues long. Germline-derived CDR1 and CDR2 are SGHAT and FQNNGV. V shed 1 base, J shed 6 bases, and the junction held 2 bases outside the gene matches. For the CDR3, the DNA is TGTGCCAGCAGCTTAGGTCTAGCGGGGGATACGCAGTATTTT. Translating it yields CASSLGLAGDTQYF.

CDR3 amino acids: CASSKGLAVTDTQYF. DNA for the CDR3: TGTGCCAGCAGTAAAGGGCTAGCGGTGACAGATACGCAGTATTTT. The chain couples TRBV2 to TRBJ2-3; 7 bases line up with TRBD2. The V segment lost 5 bases and the J segment 3 bases; nucleotides outside the gene matches: 8. Germline loops: CDR1 SNHLY, CDR2 FYNNEI. The CDR3 sequence is 15 residues long.

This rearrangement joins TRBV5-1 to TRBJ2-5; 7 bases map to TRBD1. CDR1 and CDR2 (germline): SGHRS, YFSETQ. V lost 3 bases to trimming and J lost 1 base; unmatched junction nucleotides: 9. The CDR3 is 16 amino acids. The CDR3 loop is CASSSIFRDSQETQYF. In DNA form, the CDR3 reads TGCGCCAGCAGCTCCATTTTCCGGGACAGCCAAGAGACCCAGTACTTC.